This T cell receptor (beta chain) was identified during a study of blood T cell repertoires in COVID-19. Overall study context: Whether acute or convalescent, the COVID-19 samples came from the United States, Italy and Spain. PBMCs, B-cell-depleted T cells, or T cells were the source of the cDNA or gDNA that made up the material.

This clone occurred a few times. In the original workflow: Using reference gene primer amplification, nucleated cell counts were estimated. Clones were read by immunoSEQ multiplex PCR, and TCRdb kept only the in-frame ones, dropping some. The D gene and trimming were derived from the DNA, and the V and J assignments and clone size from that table. The sample yields over 65,000 clones, 81% seen once. V dropped 2 bases and J dropped 0 bases, with 11 bases sitting between them. The CDR3 is 16 residues long. Germline V gene lookup returns CDR1 SGHAT and CDR2 FQNNGV. This rearrangement joins TRBV11-2 to TRBJ1-5; a weak D match, TRBD1 (5 bases). This TCR was recovered from a man older than 75 with acute or convalescent COVID-19. The sample consisted of peripheral blood. The DNA for the CDR3 is TGTGCCAGCAGCTTAACTGCAGGGAATAGCAATCAGCCCCAGCATTTT. Protein product: CASSLTAGNSNQPQHF.